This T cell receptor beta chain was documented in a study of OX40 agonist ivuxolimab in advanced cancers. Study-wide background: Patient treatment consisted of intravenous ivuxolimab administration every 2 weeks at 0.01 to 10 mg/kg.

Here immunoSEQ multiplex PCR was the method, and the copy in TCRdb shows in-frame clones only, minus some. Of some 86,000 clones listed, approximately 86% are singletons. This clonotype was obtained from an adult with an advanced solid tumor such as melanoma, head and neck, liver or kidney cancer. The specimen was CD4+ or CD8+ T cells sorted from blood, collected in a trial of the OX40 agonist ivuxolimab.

This CDR3 reads CASSPGTGDWNTEAFF. The CDR3 DNA is TGTGCCAGCAGCCCGGGGACAGGGGACTGGAACACTGAAGCTTTCTTT. V gene TRBV5-4 combines with J gene TRBJ1-1; 10 positions match TRBD1. The junction had 7 bases not matched to a gene; V was cut back by 4 bases and J by 1 base. Germline values: CDR1 SGHNT, CDR2 YYREEE (reference sequence). CDR3 size: 16 residues.